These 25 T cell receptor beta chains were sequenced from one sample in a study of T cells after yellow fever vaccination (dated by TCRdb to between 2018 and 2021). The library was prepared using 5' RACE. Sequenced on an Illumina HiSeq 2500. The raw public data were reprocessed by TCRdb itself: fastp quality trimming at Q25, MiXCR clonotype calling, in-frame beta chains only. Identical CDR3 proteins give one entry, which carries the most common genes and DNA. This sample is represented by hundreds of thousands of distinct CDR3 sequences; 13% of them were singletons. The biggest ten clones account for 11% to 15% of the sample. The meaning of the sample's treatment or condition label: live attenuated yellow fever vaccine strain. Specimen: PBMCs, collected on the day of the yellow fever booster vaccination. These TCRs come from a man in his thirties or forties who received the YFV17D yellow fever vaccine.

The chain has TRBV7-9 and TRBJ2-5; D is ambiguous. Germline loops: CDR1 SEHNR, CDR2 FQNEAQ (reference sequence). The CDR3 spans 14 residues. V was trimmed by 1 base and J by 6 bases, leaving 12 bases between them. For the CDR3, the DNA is TGTGCCAGCAGCTTAGGGGCAGGCGTACAGACCCAGTACTTC. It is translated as CASSLGAGVQTQYF.

The CDR3 region has the DNA TGTGCCAGCATTCTCGGGGGCGGGTTTGAGCAGTTCTTC. Translated, it gives CASILGGGFEQFF. The chain recombines TRBV5-6 with TRBJ2-1; D is perhaps TRBD1 or TRBD2 (6 bases each). V was trimmed by 6 bases and J by 9 bases, leaving 16 bases between them. Germline loops: CDR1 SGHDT, CDR2 YYEEEE. The CDR3 spans 13 residues.

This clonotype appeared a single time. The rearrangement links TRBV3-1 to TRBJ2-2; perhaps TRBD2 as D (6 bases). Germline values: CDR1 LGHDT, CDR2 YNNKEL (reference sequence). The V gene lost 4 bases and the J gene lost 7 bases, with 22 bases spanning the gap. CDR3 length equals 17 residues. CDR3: CASSPVAEGLIYGELFF. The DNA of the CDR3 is TGTGCCAGCAGCCCCGTCGCGGAGGGCCTCATTTACGGGGAGCTGTTTTTT.

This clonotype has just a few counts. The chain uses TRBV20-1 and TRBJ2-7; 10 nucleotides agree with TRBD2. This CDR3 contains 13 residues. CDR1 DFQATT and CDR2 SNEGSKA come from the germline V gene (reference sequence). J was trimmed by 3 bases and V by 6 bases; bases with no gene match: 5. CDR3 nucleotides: TGCAGTGCCGTACTAGCGGGGTACTACGAGCAGTACTTC. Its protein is CSAVLAGYYEQYF.

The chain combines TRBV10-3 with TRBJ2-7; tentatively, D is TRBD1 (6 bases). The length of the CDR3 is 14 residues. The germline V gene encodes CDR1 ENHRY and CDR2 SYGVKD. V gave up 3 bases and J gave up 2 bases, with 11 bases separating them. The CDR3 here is CAISDDRFPYEQYF. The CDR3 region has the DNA TGTGCCATCAGTGACGACAGGTTCCCCTACGAGCAGTACTTC.

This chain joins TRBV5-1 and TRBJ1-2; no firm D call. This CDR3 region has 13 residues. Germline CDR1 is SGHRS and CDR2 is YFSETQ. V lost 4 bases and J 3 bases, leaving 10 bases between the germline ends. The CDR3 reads CASSPTSDYGYTF. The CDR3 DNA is TGCGCCAGCAGCCCAACGAGTGACTATGGCTACACCTTC.

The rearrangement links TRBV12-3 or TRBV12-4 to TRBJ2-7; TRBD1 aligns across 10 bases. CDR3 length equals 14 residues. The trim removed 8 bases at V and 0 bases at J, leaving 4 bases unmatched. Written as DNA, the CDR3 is TGTGCCAGCGGACAGGGGGACCTCTCCTACGAGCAGTACTTC. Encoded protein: CASGQGDLSYEQYF.

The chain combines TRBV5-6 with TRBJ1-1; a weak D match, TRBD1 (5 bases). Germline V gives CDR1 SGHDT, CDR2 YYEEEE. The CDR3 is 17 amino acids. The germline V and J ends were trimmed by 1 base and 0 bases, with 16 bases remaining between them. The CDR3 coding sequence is TGTGCCAGCAGCTTGTTCCGGGGGAATGACATGAACACTGAAGCTTTCTTT. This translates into CASSLFRGNDMNTEAFF.

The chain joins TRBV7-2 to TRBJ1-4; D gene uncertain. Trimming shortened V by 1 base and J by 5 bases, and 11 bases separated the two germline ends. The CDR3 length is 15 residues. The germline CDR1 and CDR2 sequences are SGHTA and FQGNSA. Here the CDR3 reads CASSLVSVRNEKLFF. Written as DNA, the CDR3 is TGTGCCAGCAGCTTAGTGTCGGTGAGAAATGAAAAACTGTTTTTT. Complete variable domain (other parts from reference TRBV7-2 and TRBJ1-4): GAGVSQSPSNKVTEKGKDVELRCDPISGHTALYWYRQSLGQGLEFLIYFQGNSAPDKSGLPSDRFSAERTGGSVSTLTIQRTQQEDSAVYLCASSLVSVRNEKLFFGSGTQLSVL.

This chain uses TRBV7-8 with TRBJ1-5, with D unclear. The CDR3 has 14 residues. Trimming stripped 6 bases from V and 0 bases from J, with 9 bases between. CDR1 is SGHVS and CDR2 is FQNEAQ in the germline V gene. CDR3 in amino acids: CASSWGSSNQPQHF. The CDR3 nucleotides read TGTGCCAGCAGTTGGGGTTCTAGCAATCAGCCCCAGCATTTT.

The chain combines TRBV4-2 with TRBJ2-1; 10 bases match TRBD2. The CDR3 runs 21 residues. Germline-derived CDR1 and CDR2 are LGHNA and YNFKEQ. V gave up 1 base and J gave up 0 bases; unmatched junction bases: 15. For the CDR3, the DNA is TGTGCCAGCAGCCAAGGATTTGGGAGGAAGAGCGGGAGGGGCTCCTACAATGAGCAGTTCTTC. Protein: CASSQGFGRKSGRGSYNEQFF.

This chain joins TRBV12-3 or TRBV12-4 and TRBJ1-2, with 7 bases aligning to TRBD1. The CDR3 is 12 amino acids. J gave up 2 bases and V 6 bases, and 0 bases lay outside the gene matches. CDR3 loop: CASRQGNYGYTF. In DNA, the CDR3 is TGTGCCAGCAGACAGGGGAACTATGGCTACACCTTC.

CDR3 protein: CASSSSAGGPYNEQFF. The CDR3 nucleotides are TGTGCCAGCAGTTCGAGCGCGGGCGGGCCCTACAATGAGCAGTTCTTC. The gene calls are TRBV27 and TRBJ2-1, with TRBD2 as a possible D gene (5 bases). Germline V gives CDR1 MNHEY, CDR2 SMNVEV (reference sequence). V lost 4 bases and J lost 2, with 15 bases in between. CDR3 size: 16 residues.

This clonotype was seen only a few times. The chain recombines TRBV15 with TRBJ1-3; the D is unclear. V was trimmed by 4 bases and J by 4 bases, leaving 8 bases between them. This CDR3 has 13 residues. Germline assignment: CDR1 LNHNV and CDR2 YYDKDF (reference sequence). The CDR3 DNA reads TGTGCCACCAGCAAATCTCCCGGAAACACCATATATTTT. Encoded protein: CATSKSPGNTIYF.

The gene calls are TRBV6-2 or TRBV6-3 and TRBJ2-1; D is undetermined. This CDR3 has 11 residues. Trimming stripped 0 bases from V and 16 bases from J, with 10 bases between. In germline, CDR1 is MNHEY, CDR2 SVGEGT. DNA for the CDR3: TGTGCCAGCAGTTACTCCCAAGTGCACTTCTTC. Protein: CASSYSQVHFF.

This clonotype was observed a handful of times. CDR3 residues: CASSFGQESSYNSPLHF. The CDR3 DNA sequence: TGTGCCAGCAGTTTTGGACAGGAGAGCTCCTATAATTCACCCCTCCACTTT. V is TRBV28 and J is TRBJ1-6; 7 nucleotides agree with TRBD1. This CDR3 comprises 17 residues. The germline V gene encodes CDR1 MDHEN and CDR2 SYDVKM. Trimming took 3 bases from V and 0 from J; bases not matched to a gene: 5. Full variable domain (missing parts from reference TRBV28 and TRBJ1-6): DVKVTQSSRYLVKRTGEKVFLECVQDMDHENMFWYRQDPGLGLRLIYFSYDVKMKEKGDIPEGYSVSREKKERFSLILESASTNQTSMYLCASSFGQESSYNSPLHFGNGTRLTVT.

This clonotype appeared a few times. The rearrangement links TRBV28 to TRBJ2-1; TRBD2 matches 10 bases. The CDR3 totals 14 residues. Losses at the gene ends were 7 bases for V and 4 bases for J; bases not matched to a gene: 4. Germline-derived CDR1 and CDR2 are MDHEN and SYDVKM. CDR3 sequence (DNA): TGTGCCAGCACCAAACTAGCGGGATACAATGAGCAGTTCTTC. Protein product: CASTKLAGYNEQFF.

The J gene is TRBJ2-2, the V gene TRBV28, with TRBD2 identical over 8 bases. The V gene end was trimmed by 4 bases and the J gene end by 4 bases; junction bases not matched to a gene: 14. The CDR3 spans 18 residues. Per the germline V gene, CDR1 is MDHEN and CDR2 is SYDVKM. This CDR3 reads CASSSWVRAGGLTGELFF. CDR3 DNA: TGTGCCAGCAGTTCTTGGGTTAGGGCGGGAGGCCTCACCGGGGAGCTGTTTTTT. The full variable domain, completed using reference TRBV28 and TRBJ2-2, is DVKVTQSSRYLVKRTGEKVFLECVQDMDHENMFWYRQDPGLGLRLIYFSYDVKMKEKGDIPEGYSVSREKKERFSLILESASTNQTSMYLCASSSWVRAGGLTGELFFGEGSRLTVL.

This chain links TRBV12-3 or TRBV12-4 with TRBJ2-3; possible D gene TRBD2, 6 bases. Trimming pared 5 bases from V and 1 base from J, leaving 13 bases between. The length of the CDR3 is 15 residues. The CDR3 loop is CASSTGTYRTDTQYF. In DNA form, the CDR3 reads TGTGCCAGCAGTACCGGGACTTACCGCACAGATACGCAGTATTTT.

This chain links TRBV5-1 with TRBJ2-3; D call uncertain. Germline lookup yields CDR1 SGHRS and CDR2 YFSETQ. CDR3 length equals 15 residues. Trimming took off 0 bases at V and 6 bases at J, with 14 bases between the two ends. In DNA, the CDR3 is TGCGCCAGCAGCTTGGGCTCTAGGTTCGGGGATACGCAGTATTTT. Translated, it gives CASSLGSRFGDTQYF.

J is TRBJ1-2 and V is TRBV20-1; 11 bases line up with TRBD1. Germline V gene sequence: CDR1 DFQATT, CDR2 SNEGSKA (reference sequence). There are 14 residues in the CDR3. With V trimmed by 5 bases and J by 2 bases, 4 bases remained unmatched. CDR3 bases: TGCAGTGCTGGGACAGGGGGGCAGAACTATGGCTACACCTTC. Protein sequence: CSAGTGGQNYGYTF.

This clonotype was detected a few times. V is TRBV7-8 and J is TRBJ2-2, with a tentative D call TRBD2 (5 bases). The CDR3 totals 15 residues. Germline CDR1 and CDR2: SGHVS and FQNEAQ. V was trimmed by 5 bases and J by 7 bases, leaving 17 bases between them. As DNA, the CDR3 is TGTGCCAGCAGCCAGATACTAGTGGCGAGCGGGGAGCTGTTTTTT. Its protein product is CASSQILVASGELFF.

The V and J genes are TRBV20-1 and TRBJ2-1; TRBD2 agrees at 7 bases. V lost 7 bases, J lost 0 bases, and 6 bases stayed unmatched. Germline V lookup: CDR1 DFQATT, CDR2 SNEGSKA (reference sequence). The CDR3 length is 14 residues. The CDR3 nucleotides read TGCAGTGTAGCGGGTCCGAGCTCCTACAATGAGCAGTTCTTC. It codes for CSVAGPSSYNEQFF.

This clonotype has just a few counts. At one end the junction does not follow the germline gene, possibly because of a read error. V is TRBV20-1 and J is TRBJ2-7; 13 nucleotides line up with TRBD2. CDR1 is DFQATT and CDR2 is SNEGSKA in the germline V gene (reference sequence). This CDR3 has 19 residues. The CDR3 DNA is TGCTGTGCTAGAGATAGGACTAGCGGGAGTCTCGGCAGCCCCTACGAGCAGTACTTC. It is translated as CCARDRTSGSLGSPYEQYF.

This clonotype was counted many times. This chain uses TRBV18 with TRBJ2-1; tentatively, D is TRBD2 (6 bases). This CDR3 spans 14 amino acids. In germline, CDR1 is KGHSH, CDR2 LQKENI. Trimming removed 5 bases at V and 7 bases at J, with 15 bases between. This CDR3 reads CASSYLAGGNEQFF. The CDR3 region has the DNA TGTGCCAGCTCATATTTGGCAGGAGGGAATGAGCAGTTCTTC. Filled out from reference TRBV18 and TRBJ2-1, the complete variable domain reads NAGVMQNPRHLVRRRGQEARLRCSPMKGHSHVYWYRQLPEEGLKFMVYLQKENIIDESGMPKERFSAEFPKEGPSILRIQQVVRGDSAAYFCASSYLAGGNEQFFGPGTRLTVL.